A selection of T cell receptor beta chains follows, all from one sample in a study of technical replicates of blood from a few donors. Profiling relied on immunoSEQ multiplex PCR, and the TCRdb table lists in-frame clones only, not all of them. Of about 84,000 clones in the sample, 95% to 98% were seen once. The sequencing sample was made of T cells isolated from PBMCs. These receptors all come from a human donor in good health. Each CDR3 is given with its conserved first and last residue. A D gene is named only where the DNA matches it firmly. Clone size, where shown, is once, few, many, or a class for clones that have expanded.

D	size	J	V	DNA	CDR3
TRBD2	NA	TRBJ2-2	TRBV27	TGTGCCAGCACCTTATGGGGGTACACTACTAGCGGGGGAACCGGGGAGCTGTTTTTT	CASTLWGYTTSGGTGELFF
NA	NA	TRBJ1-3	TRBV5-1	TGCGCCAGCAGCTTGGCTAGCTCTGGAAACACCATATATTTT	CASSLASSGNTIYF
TRBD2	NA	TRBJ2-7	TRBV6-1	TGTGCCAGCGATCGAGTCAGGGAGGGCTCCTACGAGCAGTACTTC	CASDRVREGSYEQYF
TRBD1	NA	TRBJ2-1	TRBV30	TGTGCCTGGTTTACAGGGGTGGGCTACAATGAGCAGTTCTTC	CAWFTGVGYNEQFF
TRBD2	NA	TRBJ2-2	TRBV27	TGTGCCAGCAGTTTATGGCGGGGGGGCCGAGATGACACCGGGGAGCTGTTTTTT	CASSLWRGGRDDTGELFF
NA	NA	TRBJ1-1	TRBV4-1	TGCGCCAGCAGCCTTCGAGCGAACACTGAAGCTTTCTTT	CASSLRANTEAFF
NA	once	TRBJ2-3	TRBV7-9	TGTGCCAGCAGCCCAACCTCTCCAGCTTCAAGTGGGGAGACAGATACGCAGTATTTT	CASSPTSPASSGETDTQYF
NA	NA	TRBJ2-7	TRBV4-1	TGCGCCAGCAGCCAAGTGCAGTTAAAATACGAGCAGTACTTC	CASSQVQLKYEQYF
NA	NA	TRBJ1-2	TRBV21-1	TGTGCCAGCCGGGTCGGACTCCGCTATGGCTACACCTTC	CASRVGLRYGYTF
NA	NA	TRBJ1-1	TRBV10-3	TGTGCCATCAGTGAGTCAGGCAGGGGTGGAACTGAAGCTTTCTTT	CAISESGRGGTEAFF
NA	NA	TRBJ1-2	TRBV5-5	TGTGCCAGCAGCTTTGGGGGGGCAGAGGGCTACACCTTC	CASSFGGAEGYTF
TRBD1	NA	TRBJ2-2	TRBV10-1	TGCGCCAGCAGTAAATCCGGGACAGGGGGGACCGGGGAGCTGTTTTTT	CASSKSGTGGTGELFF
NA	NA	TRBJ1-2	TRBV10-1	TGCGCCAGCAGCGTGAACATGGTCTATGGCTACACCTTC	CASSVNMVYGYTF
NA	NA	TRBJ1-3	TRBV6-1	TGTGCCAGCAGCGCGACTGGATACTCTGGAAACACCATATATTTT	CASSATGYSGNTIYF
NA	NA	TRBJ1-6	TRBV30	TGTGCCTGGAGTTCAAAACAGAGCTCCTATAATTCACCCCTCCACTTT	CAWSSKQSSYNSPLHF
TRBD2	NA	TRBJ2-1	TRBV4-1	TGCGCCAGCAGCCCATCCCGACGGGGGGGGAATGAGCAGTTCTTC	CASSPSRRGGNEQFF
NA	once	TRBJ1-1	TRBV7-8	TGTGCCAGCAGCTTAGGTGGACAGCTCGAAGCTTTCTTT	CASSLGGQLEAFF